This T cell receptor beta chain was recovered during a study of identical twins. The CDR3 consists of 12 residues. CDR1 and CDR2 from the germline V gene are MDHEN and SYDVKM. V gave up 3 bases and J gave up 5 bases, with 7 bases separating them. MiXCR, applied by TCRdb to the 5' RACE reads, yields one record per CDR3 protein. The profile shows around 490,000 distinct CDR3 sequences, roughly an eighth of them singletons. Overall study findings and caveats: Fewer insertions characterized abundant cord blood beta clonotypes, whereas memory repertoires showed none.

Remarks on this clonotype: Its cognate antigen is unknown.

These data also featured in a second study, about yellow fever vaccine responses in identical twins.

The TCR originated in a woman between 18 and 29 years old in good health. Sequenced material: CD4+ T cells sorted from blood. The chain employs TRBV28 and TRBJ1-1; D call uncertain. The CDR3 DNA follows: TGTGCCAGCAGTTTTATCGGAACTGAAGCTTTCTTT. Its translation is CASSFIGTEAFF.